Below are 22 T cell receptor beta chains sequenced from a single sample in a study of CD8+CD57+ T cells in acquired aplastic anemia. Using genomic DNA as the template, TCR beta VDJ and CDR3 profiling was carried out. MiXCR, run by TCRdb on the reads, gives a single entry per CDR3 protein. Here the sample spans 150,000 to 200,000 distinct CDR3 sequences, 40% to 50% being singletons. CD8+CD57+ cell expansion had been shown by flow cytometry in patients chosen for sequencing. Source material: sorted CD4+, CD8+, or CD8+CD57+ T cells (not recorded which) from PBMCs. All receptors come from a human donor with aplastic anemia.

This clonotype was observed at least ten times. This chain connects TRBV7-3 to TRBJ2-5; D is tentatively TRBD1 or TRBD2 (5 bases each). Germline V gives CDR1 SGHTA, CDR2 FQGTGA. Trimming left V 4 bases short and J 5 bases short, with 17 bases between. This CDR3 contains 15 residues. The CDR3 sequence: CASSSGTSLGETQYF. The CDR3 DNA is TGTGCCAGCAGCTCCGGGACGTCCCTGGGGGAGACCCAGTACTTC.

In DNA form, the CDR3 reads TGTGCCAGCAGCTCCAAGCTAGCGGCCGCGAACACCGGGGAGCTGTTTTTT. Protein product: CASSSKLAAANTGELFF. This chain links TRBV7-6 with TRBJ2-2; 7 nucleotides align to TRBD2. V shed 4 bases, J shed 0 bases, and the junction held 8 bases outside the gene matches. Germline CDR1 is SGHVS and CDR2 is FNYEAQ. The CDR3 runs 17 residues.

The chain has TRBV20-1 and TRBJ2-7; 8 bases are a match to TRBD2. The CDR3 spans 15 residues. The V gene's germline CDR1 is DFQATT and CDR2 SNEGSKA (reference sequence). After removal of 0 bases from V and 3 bases from J, the junction contained 7 bases not matched to a gene. CDR3 sequence reads: CSARDTDSGIYEQYF. Written as DNA, the CDR3 is TGCAGTGCTAGAGACACGGATAGCGGGATCTACGAGCAGTACTTC.

This clonotype was seen many times. The chain employs TRBV12-3 or TRBV12-4 and TRBJ1-2, with D perhaps matching TRBD1 (5 bases). The CDR3 loop spans 16 amino acids. Trimming removed 1 base at V and 4 bases at J, with 16 bases between. For the CDR3, the DNA is TGTGCCAGCAGTTTAGGGGCAGGGAGGGATTTCTATGGCTACACCTTC. This sequence encodes CASSLGAGRDFYGYTF.

The J gene is TRBJ2-3, the V gene TRBV7-6; TRBD1 might be the D (6 bases). This CDR3 comprises 14 residues. Trimming cost V 3 bases and J 2 bases, with 9 bases left between them. Germline V gives CDR1 SGHVS, CDR2 FNYEAQ. The CDR3 bases are TGTGCCAGCAGCTTGAGGGGGAACACAGATACGCAGTATTTT. This codes for CASSLRGNTDTQYF.

To note about this clonotype: A read error may explain this, as a much larger clone is one base away. The chain joins TRBV5-1 to TRBJ2-5; TRBD1 agrees at 7 bases. The CDR3 contains 15 residues. CDR1 SGHRS and CDR2 YFSETQ come from the germline V gene. The CDR3 loop reads CANSLPGQAQETQYF. The DNA for the CDR3 is TGCGCCAACAGCCTTCCCGGACAGGCCCAAGAGACCCAGTACTTC. The whole variable domain, remainder taken from reference TRBV5-1 and TRBJ2-5, is KAGVTQTPRYLIKTRGQQVTLSCSPISGHRSVSWYQQTPGQGLQFLFEYFSETQRNKGNFPGRFSGRQFSNSRSEMNVSTLELGDSALYLCANSLPGQAQETQYFGPGTRLLVL.

The table lists this clonotype with a few counts. The chain couples TRBV12-3 or TRBV12-4 to TRBJ2-7; TRBD1 matches 7 bases. The CDR3 spans 13 residues. The J segment lost 5 bases and the V segment lost 5 bases, leaving 6 bases of the junction unmatched. The CDR3 loop is CASSTQQGHEQYF. The CDR3 bases are TGTGCCAGCAGTACCCAACAGGGGCACGAGCAGTACTTC.

This clonotype was found many times. This chain's CDR3 is CASSSRGRGGGELFF. The CDR3 nucleotides read TGTGCCAGCAGCTCCCGGGGGAGGGGCGGCGGGGAGCTGTTTTTT. This chain connects TRBV11-3 to TRBJ2-2; 7 nucleotides align to TRBD2. Germline lookup yields CDR1 SGHNT and CDR2 YENEEA. This CDR3 contains 15 residues. Trimming removed 4 bases from V and 7 bases from J; junction bases left unmatched: 9.

The chain combines TRBV25-1 with TRBJ1-6; D uncertain. Trimming shortened V by 1 base and J by 17 bases, and 15 bases separated the two germline ends. CDR3 length: 13 residues. The germline gives CDR1 MGHDK, CDR2 SYGVNS. The DNA of the CDR3 is TGTGCCAGCAGTGAATTGGGTGGAGCAAGGATCCACTTT. Translated, it gives CASSELGGARIHF.

This clonotype came up many times. The CDR3 coding sequence is TGCGCCAGCAGCCCGGGGGGGGCCTACAATGAGCAGTTCTTC. As protein: CASSPGGAYNEQFF. The rearrangement joins TRBV5-1 to TRBJ2-1; 8 nucleotides agree with TRBD2. CDR1 is SGHRS, CDR2 YFSETQ, per germline. The CDR3 length is 14 residues. Trimming cost V 4 bases and J 2 bases; bases outside gene matches: 2.

The DNA for the CDR3 is TGCAGTGCTAGAAGAAGACAGGGAGAATATGGCTACACCTTC. Protein product: CSARRRQGEYGYTF. V gene TRBV20-1 combines with J gene TRBJ1-2; 7 nucleotides match TRBD1. The CDR3 is made up of 14 amino acids. After removal of 2 bases from V and 5 bases from J, the junction contained 8 bases not matched to a gene. Germline V gene sequence: CDR1 DFQATT, CDR2 SNEGSKA (reference sequence).

V is TRBV29-1 and J is TRBJ1-6, with unresolved D. The germline CDR1 and CDR2 sequences are SQVTM and ANQGSEA. The CDR3 is made up of 12 amino acids. Trimming shortened V by 6 bases and J by 7 bases, and 10 bases separated the two germline ends. The CDR3 sequence is CSVADPNSPLHF. The CDR3 DNA is TGCAGCGTCGCCGACCCCAATTCACCCCTCCACTTT.

This clonotype was observed at least ten times. The V call is TRBV7-9, the J call TRBJ1-5; tentatively, D is TRBD1 (5 bases). CDR3 size: 14 residues. Trimming shortened V by 5 bases and J by 3 bases, and 11 bases separated the two germline ends. Germline V lookup: CDR1 SEHNR, CDR2 FQNEAQ (reference sequence). The CDR3 nucleotides read TGTGCCAGCAGCCGGGGGAATGACAATCAGCCCCAGCATTTT. Its protein is CASSRGNDNQPQHF.

This clonotype has ten or more counts. The chain is built from TRBV19 and TRBJ1-1; D is ambiguous. The V gene's germline CDR1 is LNHDA and CDR2 SQIVND (reference sequence). The CDR3 runs to 13 residues. Trimming took 3 bases from V and 4 from J, leaving 9 bases between them. The CDR3 reads CASSIERVTEAFF. CDR3 nucleotides: TGTGCCAGTAGTATCGAAAGGGTCACTGAAGCTTTCTTT.

This clonotype was seen repeatedly, ten times or more. This sequence joins TRBV2 and TRBJ2-7; D is unclear. CDR1 and CDR2 from the germline V gene are SNHLY and FYNNEI. This CDR3 is built from 11 residues. V lost 3 bases to trimming and J lost 6 bases, with 6 bases between them. CDR3 protein: CASSEGIEQYF. The CDR3 DNA reads as TGTGCCAGCAGTGAGGGCATCGAGCAGTACTTC.

This clonotype has only a few counts. This chain joins TRBV24-1 and TRBJ1-2; maybe TRBD1 (5 bases). The CDR3 loop spans 14 amino acids. V was trimmed by 4 bases and J by 4 bases, leaving 12 bases between them. Germline CDR1 KGHDR, CDR2 SFDVKD. The DNA for the CDR3 is TGTGCCACCAGTGAGGCCAGACAGTCCTATGGCTACACCTTC. Its protein product is CATSEARQSYGYTF.

The table lists this clonotype with a few counts. The chain has TRBV29-1 and TRBJ1-1, with D hard to call. Trimming took off 6 bases at V and 1 base at J, with 9 bases between the two ends. Germline V gives CDR1 SQVTM, CDR2 ANQGSEA. This CDR3 contains 12 residues. CDR3 residues: CSVAPGNTEAFF. The CDR3 DNA sequence: TGCAGCGTGGCTCCAGGGAACACTGAAGCTTTCTTT.

The J gene is TRBJ2-5, the V gene TRBV2; perhaps TRBD2 as D (5 bases). Germline lookup yields CDR1 SNHLY and CDR2 FYNNEI. Trimming stripped 4 bases from V and 1 base from J, with 10 bases between. This CDR3 comprises 14 residues. CDR3 loop: CASSGISAQETQYF. The CDR3, as DNA: TGTGCCAGCAGTGGGATTAGCGCCCAAGAGACCCAGTACTTC. The whole variable domain, filled in from reference TRBV2 and TRBJ2-5, reads EPEVTQTPSHQVTQMGQEVILRCVPISNHLYFYWYRQILGQKVEFLVSFYNNEISEKSEIFDDQFSVERPDGSNFTLKIRSTKLEDSAMYFCASSGISAQETQYFGPGTRLLVL.

This clonotype occurred many times. V usage is TRBV6-1 and J usage is TRBJ1-6; D possibly corresponds to TRBD1 (5 bases). Germline CDR1 reads MNHNS; CDR2 reads SASEGT. This CDR3 is 15 amino acids long. V gave up 10 bases and J gave up 9 bases, with 22 bases separating them. CDR3 protein: CATTLRDPIASPLHF. CDR3 sequence (DNA): TGTGCCACCACCCTTCGGGACCCCATTGCTTCACCCCTCCACTTT.

This sequence joins TRBV7-6 and TRBJ1-1; 7 nucleotides agree with TRBD1. The V segment lost 5 bases and the J segment 0 bases; nucleotides outside the gene matches: 9. Germline V gene lookup returns CDR1 SGHVS and CDR2 FNYEAQ. CDR3 length equals 16 residues. CDR3 protein: CASSQYAGGLNTEAFF. The CDR3 DNA sequence: TGTGCCAGCAGCCAATACGCAGGGGGACTGAACACTGAAGCTTTCTTT. Full variable domain (rest looked up from reference TRBV7-6 and TRBJ1-1): GAGVSQSPRYKVTKRGQDVALRCDPISGHVSLYWYRQALGQGPEFLTYFNYEAQQDKSGLPNDRFSAERPEGSISTLTIQRTEQRDSAMYRCASSQYAGGLNTEAFFGQGTRLTVV.

The sample holds many counts of this clonotype. The chain recombines TRBV7-9 with TRBJ2-3, with 12 nucleotides matching TRBD1. The ends lost 3 bases at V and 5 bases at J; junction bases unmatched: 6. Per the germline V gene, CDR1 is SEHNR and CDR2 is FQNEAQ (reference sequence). The CDR3 length is 16 residues. CDR3 protein: CASSFGDRGLKDTQYF. CDR3 sequence (DNA): TGTGCCAGCAGCTTCGGGGACAGGGGGCTGAAAGATACGCAGTATTTT.

This clonotype was recorded many times. The rearrangement links TRBV7-8 to TRBJ1-6; no firm D call. The germline CDR1 and CDR2 sequences are SGHVS and FQNEAQ. Trimming shortened V by 5 bases and J by 6 bases, and 14 bases separated the two germline ends. This CDR3 has 15 amino acids. Here the CDR3 reads CASSPVAFGNSPLHF. CDR3 DNA sequence: TGTGCCAGCAGCCCCGTCGCGTTTGGTAATTCACCCCTCCACTTT.